The clone carrying this T cell receptor beta chain was recorded many times. Its antigen is unidentified. This entry is derived from a study of T cell repertoires in cytomegalovirus infection. Study-wide context: Both recently identified HLA-C-restricted and well-studied HLA-B-restricted CMV epitopes were used in the study. Indicated by public TCR beta signatures were CMV infection and matching HLA type. Study conclusions and caveats: There were carriers of CMV plus the relevant HLA, and cumulative public TCR beta family frequency identified them.

The trim removed 3 bases at V and 4 bases at J, leaving 2 bases unmatched. The CDR3 length is 15 residues. CDR1 SGHTA and CDR2 FQGNSA come from the germline V gene. TCRdb re-analysed the reads in MiXCR, keeping a single row per CDR3 protein. The data contain about half a million distinct CDR3 sequences, about 39% of them singletons. Here the sequenced sample was cultured PBMCs, taken from culture after CMV antigen stimulation. This sequence joins TRBV7-2 and TRBJ2-5; 13 bases fit TRBD2. The clonotype comes from a human donor in good health (CMV status not recorded). Some clones in this sample may be carry-over from other donors' samples. The CDR3 loop reads CASSFRTSGGETQYF. CDR3 nucleotide sequence: TGTGCCAGCAGCTTCCGGACTAGCGGGGGAGAGACCCAGTACTTC. Filled out from reference TRBV7-2 and TRBJ2-5, the complete variable domain reads GAGVSQSPSNKVTEKGKDVELRCDPISGHTALYWYRQSLGQGLEFLIYFQGNSAPDKSGLPSDRFSAERTGGSVSTLTIQRTQQEDSAVYLCASSFRTSGGETQYFGPGTRLLVL.